The clone carrying this T cell receptor (beta chain) was recorded many times. RNA transcripts were the template for amplifying TCR beta CDR3 regions. Primed by the HTBI set, a first-round RT-PCR was run on the TCR CDR3. In TCRdb, the multiplex PCR reads were re-called with MiXCR into one record per CDR3 protein. The data show fewer than 650,000 distinct CDR3 sequences, approximately 14% seen once. The data originate from a study of T cells in Graves' hyperthyroidism and ophthalmopathy. Sequenced sample: blood. This TCR came from a woman aged 40 to 49 with Graves' ophthalmopathy.

As DNA, the CDR3 is TGTGCCAGCTCACCACCCGACAGGGGAGGTGAGCAGTACTTC. It translates to CASSPPDRGGEQYF. The genes are TRBV18 and TRBJ2-7; 8 bases match TRBD1. V dropped 0 bases and J dropped 7; count of bases not matched to a gene: 5. CDR1 is KGHSH and CDR2 is LQKENI in the germline V gene. CDR3 length equals 14 residues.